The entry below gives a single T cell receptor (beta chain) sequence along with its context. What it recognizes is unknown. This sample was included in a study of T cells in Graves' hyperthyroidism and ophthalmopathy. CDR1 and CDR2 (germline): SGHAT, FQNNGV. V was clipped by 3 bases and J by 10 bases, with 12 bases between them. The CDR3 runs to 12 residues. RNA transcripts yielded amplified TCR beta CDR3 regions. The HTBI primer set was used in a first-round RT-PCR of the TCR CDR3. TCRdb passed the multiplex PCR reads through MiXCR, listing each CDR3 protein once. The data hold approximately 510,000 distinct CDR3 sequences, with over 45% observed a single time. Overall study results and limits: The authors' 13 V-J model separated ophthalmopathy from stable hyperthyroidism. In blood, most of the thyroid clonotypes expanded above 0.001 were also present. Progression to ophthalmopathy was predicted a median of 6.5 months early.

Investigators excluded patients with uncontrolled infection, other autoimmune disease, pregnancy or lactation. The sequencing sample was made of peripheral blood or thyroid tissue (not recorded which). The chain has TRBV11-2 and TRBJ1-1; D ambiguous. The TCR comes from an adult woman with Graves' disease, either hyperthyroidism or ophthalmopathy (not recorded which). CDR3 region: CASSFRITGAFF. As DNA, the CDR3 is TGTGCCAGCAGCTTTAGAATCACCGGAGCTTTCTTT.